This TCR beta chain appears in the sequencing data of a study of blood T cell repertoires in COVID-19. Assay: immunoSEQ multiplex PCR; the TCRdb copy retains only in-frame clones and omits some. The data hold under 300,000 clones, with roughly 80% observed a single time. V lost 5 bases to trimming and J lost 8 bases; unmatched junction nucleotides: 8. The V gene's germline CDR1 is MNHEY and CDR2 SVGAGI. CDR3 size: 13 residues. The chain carries TRBV6-5 and TRBJ1-2, with 7 positions matching TRBD1. The source material was peripheral blood. This TCR was sampled from a woman under 30 with acute or convalescent COVID-19. The CDR3: CASSKGQIWGYTF. In DNA form, the CDR3 reads TGTGCCAGCAGTAAGGGACAGATATGGGGCTACACCTTC.